Listed here are 19 T cell receptor beta chains from one sample, sequenced in a study of identical twins. Each CDR3 protein is one row after TCRdb ran MiXCR on the 5' RACE reads. Altogether roughly 230,000 distinct CDR3 sequences are present, approximately 8.3% being singletons, with the ten largest covering about 3%. The data were also submitted as part of a second study, on yellow fever vaccine responses in identical twins.

The sample was CD8+ T cells sorted from blood. The receptors were sampled from a woman between 18 and 30 years old in good health.

The chain recombines TRBV28 with TRBJ2-2; no clear D gene. The CDR3 extends over 13 amino acids. Germline CDR1 is MDHEN and CDR2 is SYDVKM. The ends were cut back, 5 bases at V and 4 bases at J, with 8 bases in the middle. CDR3 amino acids: CASSASFTGELFF. The CDR3, as DNA: TGTGCCAGCAGTGCATCGTTCACCGGGGAGCTGTTTTTT.

This clonotype was counted between two and nine times. The gene calls are TRBV3-1 and TRBJ2-5; 10 nucleotides line up with TRBD2. This CDR3 contains 17 residues. Germline-derived CDR1 and CDR2 are LGHDT and YNNKEL (reference sequence). The V segment lost 0 bases and the J segment 6 bases; nucleotides outside the gene matches: 10. CDR3 nucleotide sequence: TGTGCCAGCAGCCAAGATAGCGGGGGGCCAACGATGAAGACCCAGTACTTC. It specifies CASSQDSGGPTMKTQYF.

This clonotype was counted at least ten times. This rearrangement joins TRBV6-2 or TRBV6-3 to TRBJ2-7; a possible D gene is TRBD1 (6 bases). Trimming stripped 7 bases from V and 5 bases from J, with 18 bases between. Germline V CDR1 and CDR2: MNHEY, SVGEGT. The CDR3 is 14 residues long. The CDR3 DNA sequence: TGTGCCAGCACCCAGGACAGTGCTACGGACGAGCAGTACTTC. Residues: CASTQDSATDEQYF.

The sample holds many counts of this clonotype. CDR3 sequence: CASRGPSYEQYF. CDR3 coding DNA: TGTGCCAGCAGAGGCCCCTCCTACGAGCAGTACTTC. The gene calls are TRBV28 and TRBJ2-7; no firm D call. Germline V lookup: CDR1 MDHEN, CDR2 SYDVKM. Deletions cut 6 bases from V and 0 bases from J, with 6 bases between. CDR3 length: 12 residues. Drawing the rest from reference TRBV28 and TRBJ2-7, the complete variable domain is DVKVTQSSRYLVKRTGEKVFLECVQDMDHENMFWYRQDPGLGLRLIYFSYDVKMKEKGDIPEGYSVSREKKERFSLILESASTNQTSMYLCASRGPSYEQYFGPGTRLTVT.

Only a few counts were recorded for this clonotype. This chain uses TRBV12-3 or TRBV12-4 with TRBJ2-1; 9 positions match TRBD1. The CDR3 consists of 15 residues. The ends lost 6 bases at V and 5 bases at J; junction bases unmatched: 8. The CDR3 is CASRGQGLLDNEQFF. In DNA form, the CDR3 reads TGTGCCAGCAGGGGACAGGGACTACTAGACAATGAGCAGTTCTTC.

V gene TRBV4-1 combines with J gene TRBJ1-1; possible D gene TRBD1, 6 bases. There are 12 residues in the CDR3. With 4 bases removed from V and 7 bases from J, the gap between germline ends came to 10 bases. In germline, CDR1 is MGHRA, CDR2 YSYEKL. The CDR3 loop reads CASSLTGLEAFF. For the CDR3, the DNA is TGCGCCAGCAGCCTTACAGGGCTTGAAGCTTTCTTT.

This clonotype has a handful of counts. The V gene is TRBV20-1, the J gene TRBJ2-7; 10 bases align to TRBD1. V gave up 0 bases and J gave up 2 bases; unmatched junction bases: 4. CDR3 size: 15 residues. Per the germline V gene, CDR1 is DFQATT and CDR2 is SNEGSKA (reference sequence). The CDR3 loop is CSAREPGQGTYEQYF. The CDR3 region has the DNA TGCAGTGCTAGAGAGCCGGGACAGGGGACCTACGAGCAGTACTTC.

This clonotype was found many times. The chain joins TRBV5-1 to TRBJ2-7; D not resolved. Trimming cost V 4 bases and J 0 bases, with 14 bases left between them. The CDR3 loop spans 15 amino acids. Germline CDR1 reads SGHRS; CDR2 reads YFSETQ. In DNA, the CDR3 is TGCGCCAGCAGCCTCAAGGACGGCACCTCCTACGAGCAGTACTTC. Its protein is CASSLKDGTSYEQYF. The entire variable domain, with the rest obtained from reference TRBV5-1 and TRBJ2-7, is as follows: KAGVTQTPRYLIKTRGQQVTLSCSPISGHRSVSWYQQTPGQGLQFLFEYFSETQRNKGNFPGRFSGRQFSNSRSEMNVSTLELGDSALYLCASSLKDGTSYEQYFGPGTRLTVT.

This clonotype was counted between two and nine times. The gene calls are TRBV7-3 and TRBJ2-5; no firm D call. V was clipped by 5 bases and J by 5 bases, with 18 bases between them. The CDR3 spans 15 residues. Germline V lookup: CDR1 SGHTA, CDR2 FQGTGA. The CDR3 loop is CASSAYSALDETQYF. CDR3 sequence (DNA): TGTGCCAGCAGCGCCTATAGTGCCCTGGATGAGACCCAGTACTTC.

The chain links TRBV20-1 to TRBJ2-2, with 7 bases aligning to TRBD2. The CDR3 runs to 14 residues. Germline-derived CDR1 and CDR2 are DFQATT and SNEGSKA (reference sequence). V was pared by 2 bases and J by 6 bases, with 6 bases of the junction left unmatched. CDR3: CSARSWGGSGELFF. The DNA for the CDR3 is TGCAGTGCTAGATCGTGGGGGGGGTCCGGGGAGCTGTTTTTT.

This clonotype was counted ten times or more. The chain links TRBV29-1 to TRBJ2-7; D not resolved. CDR1 and CDR2 from the germline V gene are SQVTM and ANQGSEA. CDR3 size: 11 residues. With 6 bases removed from V and 3 bases from J, the gap between germline ends came to 9 bases. CDR3 nucleotide sequence: TGCAGCGTGGGAAGGAGCTACGAGCAGTACTTC. This codes for CSVGRSYEQYF.

Points on this clonotype: Being one base from a much bigger clone, this may be a read error. The DNA for the CDR3 is TGTGCCAGCAGCCAAGACGCTAGCGGGGGCGCACATACGCAGTATTTT. This gives the protein CASSQDASGGAHTQYF. The chain couples TRBV4-2 to TRBJ2-3; TRBD2 matches 10 bases. The CDR3 is 16 residues long. The V gene's germline CDR1 is LGHNA and CDR2 YNFKEQ. The V gene end was trimmed by 0 bases and the J gene end by 7 bases; junction bases not matched to a gene: 7.

This clonotype was seen repeatedly, ten times or more. The rearrangement uses TRBV7-9 and TRBJ2-7; no firm D call. This CDR3 contains 14 residues. Between the trimmed V and J ends, which lost 4 bases and 2 bases, there was a span of 12 bases. From germline, CDR1 is SEHNR and CDR2 FQNEAQ (reference sequence). Here the CDR3 DNA reads TGTGCCAGCAGCTCCGGCCTCTCGGCCTACGAGCAGTACTTC. This sequence encodes CASSSGLSAYEQYF. The full variable domain, rest sourced from reference TRBV7-9 and TRBJ2-7, is DTGVSQNPRHKITKRGQNVTFRCDPISEHNRLYWYRQTLGQGPEFLTYFQNEAQLEKSRLLSDRFSAERPKGSFSTLEIQRTEQGDSAMYLCASSSGLSAYEQYFGPGTRLTVT.

This rearrangement joins TRBV19 to TRBJ2-1; 13 positions match TRBD2. This CDR3 has 14 amino acids. Looked up from germline, CDR1 is LNHDA and CDR2 is SQIVND (reference sequence). The junction had 5 bases not matched to a gene; V was cut back by 8 bases and J by 7 bases. CDR3 region: CASELAGGPNEQFF. The CDR3 region has the DNA TGTGCCAGTGAACTAGCGGGGGGGCCTAATGAGCAGTTCTTC.

V gene TRBV28 combines with J gene TRBJ2-3, with D possibly being TRBD2 (7 bases). Germline V lookup: CDR1 MDHEN, CDR2 SYDVKM. The V gene lost 7 bases and the J gene lost 4 bases, with 24 bases spanning the gap. There are 17 residues in the CDR3. The CDR3 reads CASTFWGGGTGADTQYF. In DNA form, the CDR3 reads TGTGCCAGCACCTTTTGGGGAGGGGGAACCGGCGCAGATACGCAGTATTTT.

This clonotype was found many times. CDR3 bases: TGTGCCAGCAGTTTCCGGACAGGGGGGGTGGACCAGTACTTC. Its protein is CASSFRTGGVDQYF. V and J are TRBV12-3 or TRBV12-4 and TRBJ2-5, with 10 bases that match TRBD1. The CDR3 runs 14 residues. Trimming removed 3 bases from V and 10 bases from J; junction bases left unmatched: 8.

This clonotype was counted between two and nine times. The chain carries TRBV7-3 and TRBJ2-3; D not certain. CDR1 and CDR2 from the germline V gene are SGHTA and FQGTGA. The length of the CDR3 is 16 residues. V was trimmed by 2 bases and J by 0 bases, leaving 12 bases between them. The CDR3 here is CASSLSNLGSTDTQYF. The CDR3 DNA is TGTGCCAGCAGCTTATCAAACTTGGGGAGCACAGATACGCAGTATTTT.

This clonotype was detected ten times or more. This chain joins TRBV6-5 and TRBJ2-6; maybe TRBD2 (5 bases). V lost 3 bases and J 0 bases, leaving 12 bases between the germline ends. Germline loops: CDR1 MNHEY, CDR2 SVGAGI. This CDR3 has 17 amino acids. CDR3 coding DNA: TGTGCCAGCAGTTATAACGGGGTTAGCTCTGGGGCCAACGTCCTGACTTTC. Its translation is CASSYNGVSSGANVLTF.

The chain employs TRBV6-5 and TRBJ2-1, with 7 bases lining up with TRBD2. V lost 1 base, J lost 8 bases, and 8 bases stayed unmatched. Germline CDR1 is MNHEY and CDR2 is SVGAGI. CDR3 size: 15 residues. The CDR3: CASSYFSGIQHEQFF. The DNA for the CDR3 is TGTGCCAGCAGTTACTTCAGCGGGATCCAGCATGAGCAGTTCTTC.